Below, 21 T cell receptor beta chains from the same sample are listed, as sequenced in a study of CD8+CD57+ T cells in acquired aplastic anemia. Profiles of TCR beta VDJ and CDR3 were generated from a genomic DNA template. Each CDR3 protein gets one entry after TCRdb re-called the reads with MiXCR. The profile shows under 250,000 distinct CDR3 sequences, 30% to 35% of them singletons. The sequenced sample was sorted CD4+, CD8+, or CD8+CD57+ T cells (not recorded which) from PBMCs. The source is a human donor in good health, serving as a control.

To note about this clonotype: One junction end does not reproduce the germline sequence, and a read error may be involved. The chain couples TRBV15 to TRBJ2-1, with a tentative D call TRBD1 (5 bases). CDR3 size: 16 residues. Looked up from germline, CDR1 is LNHNV and CDR2 is YYDKDF (reference sequence). The CDR3 loop reads CATSDPTDSSYNEQSF. CDR3 nucleotides: TGTGCCACCAGTGACCCGACAGATAGCTCCTACAATGAGCAGTCCTTC. Drawing the rest from reference TRBV15 and TRBJ2-1, the complete variable domain is DAMVIQNPRYQVTQFGKPVTLSCSQTLNHNVMYWYQQKSSQAPKLLFHYYDKDFNNEADTPDNFQSRRPNTSFCFLDIRSPGLGDTAMYLCATSDPTDSSYNEQSFGPGTRLTVL.

The CDR3 DNA is TGTGCCAGCAGTGACCCCGGTGGACAGGGCTACGAGCAGTACTTC. This gives the protein CASSDPGGQGYEQYF. The rearrangement joins TRBV25-1 to TRBJ2-7; 8 bases line up with TRBD1. This CDR3 has 15 residues. J gave up 3 bases and V 3 bases, and 7 bases lay outside the gene matches. In germline, CDR1 is MGHDK, CDR2 SYGVNS.

V usage is TRBV11-2 and J usage is TRBJ2-7; 16 bases agree with TRBD2. Germline V CDR1 and CDR2: SGHAT, FQNNGV. J was trimmed by 1 base and V by 5 bases; bases with no gene match: 5. The CDR3 spans 17 residues. CDR3 loop: CASSPGLAGGTSYEQYF. The DNA for the CDR3 is TGTGCCAGCAGCCCGGGACTAGCGGGAGGGACTTCCTACGAGCAGTACTTC.

The chain carries TRBV20-1 and TRBJ2-1, with 9 bases aligning to TRBD2. J lost 4 bases, V lost 1 base, and 5 bases had no gene match. In germline, CDR1 is DFQATT, CDR2 SNEGSKA (reference sequence). This CDR3 is 15 amino acids long. The CDR3 DNA reads TGCAGTGCTAGAGTGAGTAGCGGGGGTTACAATGAGCAGTTCTTC. It translates to CSARVSSGGYNEQFF.

The rearrangement links TRBV2 to TRBJ1-2; 7 bases are shared with TRBD1. Germline values: CDR1 SNHLY, CDR2 FYNNEI. The CDR3 totals 14 residues. The J segment lost 3 bases and the V segment lost 6 bases, leaving 7 bases of the junction unmatched. CDR3 DNA sequence: TGTGCCAGCAGCCAAAACAGGGGAGACTATGGCTACACCTTC. Its protein is CASSQNRGDYGYTF.

The chain recombines TRBV6-2 or TRBV6-3 with TRBJ2-1; D unresolved. The V end was cut by 2 bases, the J end by 0 bases, with 8 bases between. In germline, CDR1 is MNHEY, CDR2 SVGEGT. This CDR3 region has 15 residues. The DNA of the CDR3 is TGTGCCAGCAGTTACAGGGAACTCTCCTACAATGAGCAGTTCTTC. Translation: CASSYRELSYNEQFF.

Many counts were recorded for this clonotype. The genes are TRBV20-1 and TRBJ1-4; D is unresolved. The CDR3 extends over 14 amino acids. V was cut by 1 base and J by 0 bases, with 6 bases left in between. The germline V gene encodes CDR1 DFQATT and CDR2 SNEGSKA (reference sequence). The CDR3 sequence: CSARAGATNEKLFF. The CDR3, as DNA: TGCAGTGCTAGAGCTGGTGCAACTAATGAAAAACTGTTTTTT.

The chain links TRBV5-1 to TRBJ1-1; D call uncertain. The CDR3 covers 13 residues. The germline V gene encodes CDR1 SGHRS and CDR2 YFSETQ. The V end lost 2 bases, the J end lost 4 bases, and 9 bases lay between the germline ends. In DNA, the CDR3 is TGCGCCAGCAGCTTAGGCCTGATCACTGAAGCTTTCTTT. Translating it yields CASSLGLITEAFF. Full variable domain (remainder filled in from reference TRBV5-1 and TRBJ1-1): KAGVTQTPRYLIKTRGQQVTLSCSPISGHRSVSWYQQTPGQGLQFLFEYFSETQRNKGNFPGRFSGRQFSNSRSEMNVSTLELGDSALYLCASSLGLITEAFFGQGTRLTVV.

This clonotype was seen more than once but under ten times. This chain joins TRBV20-1 and TRBJ1-3, with D unresolved. Per the germline V gene, CDR1 is DFQATT and CDR2 is SNEGSKA (reference sequence). V dropped 7 bases and J dropped 2 bases, with 15 bases sitting between them. CDR3 length: 14 residues. CDR3 bases: TGCAGTGTCATGGGAGGGTCAACTGGAAACACCATATATTTT. The encoded protein is CSVMGGSTGNTIYF.

This clonotype was counted between two and nine times. The J gene is TRBJ1-3, the V gene TRBV30; D perhaps matches TRBD1 (5 bases). Per germline, CDR1 GTSNPN and CDR2 SVGIG (reference sequence). Deletions cut 3 bases from V and 1 base from J, with 7 bases between. This CDR3 spans 13 amino acids. CDR3 coding DNA: TGTGCCTGGAGCAGGGATTCTGGAAACACCATATATTTT. It encodes CAWSRDSGNTIYF.

The table lists this clonotype with many counts. V gene TRBV2 combines with J gene TRBJ2-5; D gene ambiguous. Per the germline V gene, CDR1 is SNHLY and CDR2 is FYNNEI. The V end lost 7 bases, the J end lost 1 base, and 7 bases lay between the germline ends. The CDR3 sequence is 12 residues long. Here the CDR3 reads CASKPSQETQYF. The DNA of the CDR3 is TGTGCCAGCAAACCAAGCCAAGAGACCCAGTACTTC.

This clonotype was observed many times. The chain uses TRBV2 and TRBJ1-3; D unclear. CDR1 and CDR2 (germline): SNHLY, FYNNEI. The CDR3 extends over 11 amino acids. Between the trimmed V and J ends, which lost 2 bases and 10 bases, there was a span of 6 bases. The CDR3: CASSELGTIYF. CDR3 in DNA: TGTGCCAGCAGTGAACTGGGAACCATATATTTT. The whole variable domain, filled in from reference TRBV2 and TRBJ1-3, reads EPEVTQTPSHQVTQMGQEVILRCVPISNHLYFYWYRQILGQKVEFLVSFYNNEISEKSEIFDDQFSVERPDGSNFTLKIRSTKLEDSAMYFCASSELGTIYFGEGSWLTVV.

The chain combines TRBV29-1 with TRBJ2-5; 8 bases are shared with TRBD2. Per the germline V gene, CDR1 is SQVTM and CDR2 is ANQGSEA. V lost 3 bases and J lost 3; bases outside the gene matches: 9. The CDR3 runs 15 residues. The CDR3 DNA reads as TGCAGCGTTGACCGAGGGGATAGCGGGAAAGAGACCCAGTACTTC. It codes for CSVDRGDSGKETQYF. Full variable domain (remainder filled in from reference TRBV29-1 and TRBJ2-5): SAVISQKPSRDICQRGTSLTIQCQVDSQVTMMFWYRQQPGQSLTLIATANQGSEATYESGFVIDKFPISRPNLTFSTLTVSNMSPEDSSIYLCSVDRGDSGKETQYFGPGTRLLVL.

This clonotype was seen a few times. The chain combines TRBV6-5 with TRBJ2-7; possibly TRBD2 for D (5 bases). The V end lost 0 bases, the J end lost 5 bases, and 11 bases lay between the germline ends. Germline V gene data show CDR1 as MNHEY and CDR2 as SVGAGI. The CDR3 has 14 residues. CDR3 sequence reads: CASSYSRGFDEQYF. The CDR3, as DNA: TGTGCCAGCAGTTACTCGAGAGGGTTCGACGAGCAGTACTTC.

This sequence joins TRBV19 and TRBJ1-2, with 8 bases identical to TRBD1. V trimming: 2 bases; J trimming: 4 bases; junction bases outside the gene matches: 6. Germline CDR1 is LNHDA and CDR2 is SQIVND (reference sequence). The CDR3 has 15 amino acids. CDR3 nucleotides: TGTGCCAGTAGTATATTCGGACAGGGCCGCTATGGCTACACCTTC. Protein product: CASSIFGQGRYGYTF.

Turning to this clonotype: A junction boundary mismatches the germline segment, possibly from a read error. The chain links TRBV24-1 to TRBJ1-2, with D unresolved. The CDR3 extends over 16 amino acids. CDR1 is KGHDR and CDR2 is SFDVKD in the germline V gene. DNA of the CDR3: TGCGCCGCCAGTGATTTTTTGCGTCCCCTTAACTATGGCTACACCTTC. Its translation: CAASDFLRPLNYGYTF.

This clonotype was recorded a few times. CDR3 amino acids: CASSLDSDRGGFSYEQYF. The DNA of the CDR3 is TGTGCCAGCAGCTTAGATTCCGACAGGGGAGGGTTCTCCTACGAGCAGTACTTC. The chain couples TRBV11-2 to TRBJ2-7, with D possibly TRBD1 on 8 matching bases. V shed 0 bases and J shed 0 bases, with 18 bases lying between them. Germline CDR1 SGHAT, CDR2 FQNNGV. The CDR3 has 18 amino acids. Full variable domain (outside the CDR3, taken from reference TRBV11-2 and TRBJ2-7): EAGVAQSPRYKIIEKRQSVAFWCNPISGHATLYWYQQILGQGPKLLIQFQNNGVVDDSQLPKDRFSAERLKGVDSTLKIQPAKLEDSAVYLCASSLDSDRGGFSYEQYFGPGTRLTVT.

Concerning this clonotype itself: An end of the junction does not agree with germline; a read error may underlie this. The rearrangement joins TRBV5-1 to TRBJ2-7; D might be TRBD2 (5 bases). From germline, CDR1 is SGHRS and CDR2 YFSETQ. The CDR3 spans 13 residues. The CDR3 coding sequence is TGCGCCAGCAGCTTGGCTGTGGGGTTGGACGGGAACTTC. Translation gives CASSLAVGLDGNF.

The V gene is TRBV7-9, the J gene TRBJ1-5, with a possible D match to TRBD1 (5 bases). Between the trimmed V and J ends, which lost 4 bases and 6 bases, there was a span of 10 bases. The CDR3 covers 13 residues. The germline gives CDR1 SEHNR, CDR2 FQNEAQ (reference sequence). CDR3 sequence reads: CASSSFRGQPQHF. The CDR3 DNA sequence: TGTGCCAGCAGCTCTTTTAGGGGTCAGCCCCAGCATTTT.

Turning to this clonotype: It may be a read error: a sequence one base away is much more abundant. This chain uses TRBV4-2 with TRBJ1-2; D is undetermined. Germline V gives CDR1 LGHNA, CDR2 YNFKEQ. The CDR3 runs to 15 residues. This chain's CDR3 is CAGSQERTPFYGYTF. CDR3 in DNA: TGTGCCGGCAGCCAAGAGAGGACGCCCTTCTATGGCTACACCTTC.

This rearrangement joins TRBV6-5 to TRBJ2-7; D is perhaps TRBD1 or TRBD2 (5 bases each). The V gene's germline CDR1 is MNHEY and CDR2 SVGAGI. Trimming stripped 0 bases from V and 2 bases from J, with 14 bases between. CDR3 length equals 16 residues. The CDR3 nucleotides are TGTGCCAGCAGTTACTCGGCGGGCAGGGTGACCTACGAGCAGTACTTC. Amino acids: CASSYSAGRVTYEQYF.